Described below is a single T cell receptor (beta chain) sequence and its context. What it binds is unknown. This record comes from a study of T cell responses to AZD1222 COVID-19 vaccine. General observations from the study: Close to half of all spike-specific TCRs reportedly target regions of the variants that are unmutated. After the peak T cell response, and only then, were repertoires sampled. Clonal diversity may have been underestimated, and the donors were mostly white British, with more females than males.

The CDR3 sequence is 13 residues long. V lost 11 bases to trimming and J lost 0 bases, with 13 bases between them. CDR1 is LGHNA and CDR2 is YNFKEQ in the germline V gene. TCRdb's copy holds only in-frame clones and misses some; the assay was immunoSEQ multiplex PCR. The data contain 160,000 or so clones, around 94% of them singletons. The rearrangement uses TRBV4-2 and TRBJ1-1; perhaps TRBD1 as D (6 bases). The specimen was peripheral blood, collected on day 0 of AZD1222 vaccination. The clonotype originates from an adult in good health. CDR3 protein: CAASGTMNTEAFF. CDR3 DNA: TGTGCCGCGTCCGGGACAATGAACACTGAAGCTTTCTTT.